One and the same sample provided the 13 T cell receptor beta chains below, sequenced in a study of Ad26.COV2.S vaccination and SARS-CoV-2 variants (dated by TCRdb to the early 2020s). This specimen's treatment or condition label, per the study, means: around 19 received Ad26.COV2.S at low or high dose, single or two shots; a few received placebo; per-sample allocation not given. For vaccine and placebo recipients, repertoires were sequenced using samples collected on day 63 after the first injection. Receptor amplification or capture employed the immunoSEQ multiplex PCR assay. TCRdb mirrors the immuneACCESS table, restricted to in-frame sequences. Some clones are absent from its copies; in checked studies, under half trace to an unresolved V gene, and the reason for the others is unknown. The sample profile shows around 450,000 clones; 90% of them were found once. More than 3.5% of the sample is held by the ten biggest clonotypes.

The starting material was peripheral blood, obtained in a trial of Ad26.COV2.S vaccine versus placebo. Every receptor here comes from a person aged 18 to 65 who received the Ad26.COV2.S COVID-19 vaccine or a placebo.

The rearrangement uses TRBV4-1 and TRBJ2-5; 7 bases map to TRBD1. CDR3 length equals 17 residues. V lost 0 bases and J lost 5; bases outside the gene matches: 12. Germline V gene data show CDR1 as MGHRA and CDR2 as YSYEKL. This CDR3 is CASSQERLGTVLETQYF. The CDR3 coding sequence is TGCGCCAGCAGCCAAGAACGCCTCGGGACAGTATTGGAGACCCAGTACTTC.

J is TRBJ1-6 and V is TRBV27; 7 bases agree with TRBD1. Germline V gene data show CDR1 as MNHEY and CDR2 as SMNVEV (reference sequence). This CDR3 region has 19 residues. The junction had 17 bases not matched to a gene; V was cut back by 5 bases and J by 4 bases. The DNA for the CDR3 is TGTGCCAGCAGTAAACTCGACTTCACAGGGGTTCGGTATAATTCACCCCTCCACTTT. Translating it yields CASSKLDFTGVRYNSPLHF.

The chain uses TRBV25-1 and TRBJ2-1; D unclear. The CDR3 extends over 17 amino acids. The V end lost 5 bases, the J end lost 0 bases, and 17 bases lay between the germline ends. CDR1 MGHDK and CDR2 SYGVNS come from the germline V gene. CDR3 protein: CASSYKWPTSSYNEQFF. As DNA, the CDR3 is TGTGCCAGCAGTTACAAGTGGCCCACCAGCTCCTACAATGAGCAGTTCTTC.

The V and J genes are TRBV3-1 (or the pseudogene TRBV3-2) and TRBJ1-2; no firm D call. This CDR3 has 13 residues. V was shortened by 1 base and J by 4 bases, with 7 bases between the two germline ends. The V gene's germline CDR1 is LGHDT and CDR2 YNNKEL (reference sequence). CDR3 amino acids: CASSQGEFYGYTF. The CDR3 DNA reads as TGTGCCAGCAGCCAAGGGGAGTTCTATGGCTACACCTTC.

This chain uses TRBV28 with TRBJ1-5, with a weak D call TRBD1 (6 bases). This CDR3 is 15 amino acids long. V was pared by 1 base and J by 7 bases, with 14 bases between. Germline V lookup: CDR1 MDHEN, CDR2 SYDVKM. Here the CDR3 DNA reads TGTGCCAGCAGTTTATACGGACAGTCGTTGCAGCCCCAGCATTTT. This codes for CASSLYGQSLQPQHF.

A single count supports this clone. The V call is TRBV4-2, the J call TRBJ2-6; D is unresolved. V was cut by 1 base and J by 2 bases, with 3 bases left in between. The germline V gene has CDR1 LGHNA and CDR2 YNFKEQ. This CDR3 has 14 amino acids. The CDR3 spells CASSQGAGANVLTF. CDR3 nucleotides: TGTGCCAGCAGCCAAGGGGCTGGGGCCAACGTCCTGACTTTC.

This clone was detected only once. This chain uses TRBV11-2 with TRBJ2-1; weak D call: TRBD2 (6 bases). CDR1 and CDR2 from the germline V gene are SGHAT and FQNNGV. This CDR3 has 16 amino acids. V shed 1 base and J shed 6 bases, with 16 bases lying between them. This CDR3 is CASSLGRQGGLNEQFF. The CDR3 region has the DNA TGTGCCAGCAGCTTAGGCCGCCAGGGAGGACTCAATGAGCAGTTCTTC.

The V call is TRBV10-3, the J call TRBJ2-5, with TRBD2 matching over 9 bases. The CDR3 extends over 15 amino acids. Germline-derived CDR1 and CDR2 are ENHRY and SYGVKD. V lost 4 bases and J lost 0; bases outside the gene matches: 3. CDR3: CAISAVAGDQETQYF. CDR3 sequence (DNA): TGTGCCATCAGTGCGGTAGCGGGAGACCAAGAGACCCAGTACTTC.

The chain has TRBV10-1 and TRBJ2-7; 9 bases are shared with TRBD1. The germline V gene encodes CDR1 WNHNN and CDR2 SYGVQD (reference sequence). Trimming removed 8 bases from V and 3 bases from J; junction bases left unmatched: 8. The CDR3 sequence is 14 residues long. The CDR3 spells CASGGTGRHYEQYF. CDR3 nucleotides: TGCGCCAGCGGTGGGACAGGGAGGCACTACGAGCAGTACTTC.

The chain links TRBV15 to TRBJ2-1, with D perhaps matching TRBD1 or TRBD2 (5 bases each). V shed 3 bases and J shed 9 bases, with 18 bases lying between them. Germline V gene data show CDR1 as LNHNV and CDR2 as YYDKDF (reference sequence). The CDR3 contains 15 residues. Here the CDR3 DNA reads TGTGCCACCAGCAGGTATGGAGATACTAGGGGTGAGCAGTTCTTC. It yields the protein CATSRYGDTRGEQFF.

The J gene is TRBJ1-2, the V gene TRBV28; 7 bases are shared with TRBD1. Germline V gene sequence: CDR1 MDHEN, CDR2 SYDVKM. V lost 11 bases to trimming and J lost 4 bases; unmatched junction nucleotides: 7. There are 12 residues in the CDR3. The CDR3 loop is CAAGRGSYGYTF. The CDR3 DNA is TGTGCCGCGGGCAGGGGGAGCTATGGCTACACCTTC.

A remark on this clone: Sequence at one end of the junction differs from germline and may be a read error. The chain joins TRBV4-3 to TRBJ2-7; tentative D call: TRBD1 (6 bases). The CDR3 length is 19 residues. Germline CDR1 reads LGHNA; CDR2 reads YSLEER. The CDR3: CASIQSPSPTGHIPYEQYF. CDR3 sequence (DNA): TGCGCCAGCATCCAAAGTCCATCCCCCACGGGACACATACCCTACGAGCAGTACTTC.

The chain has TRBV7-9 and TRBJ2-1; 14 bases agree with TRBD2. CDR1 and CDR2 (germline): SEHNR, FQNEAQ (reference sequence). This CDR3 spans 16 amino acids. J was trimmed by 7 bases and V by 3 bases; bases with no gene match: 5. The CDR3 DNA is TGTGCCAGCAGCTTGGGACTAGCGGGAGTGAGTAATGAGCAGTTCTTC. It translates to CASSLGLAGVSNEQFF.